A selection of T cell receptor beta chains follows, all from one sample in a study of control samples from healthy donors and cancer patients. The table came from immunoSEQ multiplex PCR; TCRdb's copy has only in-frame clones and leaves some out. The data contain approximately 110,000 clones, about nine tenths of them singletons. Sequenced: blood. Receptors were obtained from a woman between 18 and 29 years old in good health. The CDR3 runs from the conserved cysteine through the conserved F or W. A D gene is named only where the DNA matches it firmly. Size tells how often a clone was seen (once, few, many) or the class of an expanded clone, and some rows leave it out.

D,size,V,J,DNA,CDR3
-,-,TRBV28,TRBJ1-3,TGTGCCAGCAGCTTAGCCCCGGGGGATCCTGGAAACACCATATATTTT,CASSLAPGDPGNTIYF
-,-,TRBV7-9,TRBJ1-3,TGTGCCAGCAGCTTAGGGAGGCAAGGACTCTCTGGAAACACCATATATTTT,CASSLGRQGLSGNTIYF
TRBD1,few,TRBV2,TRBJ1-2,TGTGCCAGCAGACACAGGGGTCAAACTATGGGCTACACCTTC,CASRHRGQTMGYTF
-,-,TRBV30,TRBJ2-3,TGTGCCTGGAGTCCTCCGGGGACAGATACGCAGTATTTT,CAWSPPGTDTQYF
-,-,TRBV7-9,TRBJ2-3,TGTGCCACCGGCACAGGGCTTCAGCGCGGAGATACGCAGTATTTT,CATGTGLQRGDTQYF
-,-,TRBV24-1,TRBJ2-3,TGTGCCACCGAGGCCAGGGGTTTTGCCACAGATACGCAGTATTTT,CATEARGFATDTQYF
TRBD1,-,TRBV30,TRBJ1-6,TGTGCCTGGACGCCTCCCGGGACAGGGTCTTCACCCCTCCACTTT,CAWTPPGTGSSPLHF
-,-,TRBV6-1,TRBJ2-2,TGTGCCAGCAGTGAGGGGGCGAACACCGGGGAGCTGTTTTTT,CASSEGANTGELFF
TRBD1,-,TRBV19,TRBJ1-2,TGTGCCACCCGGGGACAGGACGACCTCTATGGCTACACCTTC,CATRGQDDLYGYTF
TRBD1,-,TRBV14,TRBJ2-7,TGTGCCAGCAGCCAACAGACAGGGCCCTACGAGCAGTACTTC,CASSQQTGPYEQYF
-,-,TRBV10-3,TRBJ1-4,TGTGCCATCAGAAACGACGGGTATGAAAAACTGTTTTTT,CAIRNDGYEKLFF
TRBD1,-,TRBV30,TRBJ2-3,TGTGCCTGGGAGCTCGGACAGGGGAGGACAGATACGCAGTATTTT,CAWELGQGRTDTQYF
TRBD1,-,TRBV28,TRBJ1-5,TGTGCCAGCAGTTCCAGACAGGGAGGCAATCAGCCCCAGCATTTT,CASSSRQGGNQPQHF
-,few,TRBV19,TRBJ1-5,TGTGCCAGTAAGGTCGGCAATCAGCCCCAGCATTTT,CASKVGNQPQHF
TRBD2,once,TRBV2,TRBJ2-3,TGTGCCAGCAGTGGCGGGGGGGCTCGGGCAGATACGCAGTATTTT,CASSGGGARADTQYF
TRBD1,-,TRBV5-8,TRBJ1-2,TGTGCCAGCAGCTTCCGGCCAGGGGGGGACTACACCTTC,CASSFRPGGDYTF
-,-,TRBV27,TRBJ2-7,TGTGCCAGCAGTCCACAATTGGGGGTGGGCTACGAGCAGTACTTC,CASSPQLGVGYEQYF
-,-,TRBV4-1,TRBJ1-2,TGCGCCAGCAGCCAAGATAAGACGGCTAACTATGGCTACACCTTC,CASSQDKTANYGYTF
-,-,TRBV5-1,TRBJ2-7,TGCGCCAGCGGTGAACAGTCCCCATGGGGGGAGCAGTACTTC,CASGEQSPWGEQYF
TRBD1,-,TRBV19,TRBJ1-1,TGTGCCAGTAGTCAACAGGGGGGAGACACTGAAGCTTTCTTT,CASSQQGGDTEAFF
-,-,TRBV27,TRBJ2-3,TGTGCCAGCAGTTTCGGGGTCAACACAGATACGCAGTATTTT,CASSFGVNTDTQYF
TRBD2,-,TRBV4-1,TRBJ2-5,TGCGCCAGCAGCCCTCGGGGAGCGGGAGGGCCGGGGAAAGAGACCCAGTACTTC,CASSPRGAGGPGKETQYF
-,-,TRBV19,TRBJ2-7,TGTGCCAGTAGTAATCTGGGGGCAGAATCCTACGAGCAGTACTTC,CASSNLGAESYEQYF
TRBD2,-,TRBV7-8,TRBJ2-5,TGTGCCAGCAGCCGGACTAGCGGGAGGATACAAGAGACCCAGTACTTC,CASSRTSGRIQETQYF
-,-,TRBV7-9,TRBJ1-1,TGTGCCAGCAGCTTGATGGACTTAGACCTCACTGAAGCTTTCTTT,CASSLMDLDLTEAFF
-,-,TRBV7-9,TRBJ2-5,TGTGCCAGCAGCTCCACAGGGTCAGAGACCCAGTACTTC,CASSSTGSETQYF
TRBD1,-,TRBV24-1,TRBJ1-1,TGTGCCACCAGTGAAGGGACAGGTGAAGCTTTCTTT,CATSEGTGEAFF
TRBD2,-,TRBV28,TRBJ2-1,TGTGCCAGCAGTTTGGGCGGGGGGCCCCACAATGAGCAGTTCTTC,CASSLGGGPHNEQFF
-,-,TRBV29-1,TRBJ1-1,TGCAGCGTAGCCGGGTCCATGGGAATCCCGAACACTGAAGCTTTCTTT,CSVAGSMGIPNTEAFF
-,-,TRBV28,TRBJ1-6,TGTGCCAGCAGTTTTAATTCACCCCTCCACTTT,CASSFNSPLHF
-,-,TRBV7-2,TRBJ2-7,TGTGCCAGCAGCTTAGCCCTAGCTCGCGACGAGCAGTACTTC,CASSLALARDEQYF
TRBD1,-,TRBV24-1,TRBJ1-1,TGTGCCACCAGTGAGGGGGACAGCCCCAACACTGAAGCTTTCTTT,CATSEGDSPNTEAFF
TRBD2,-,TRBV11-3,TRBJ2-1,TGTGCCAGCAGCCCTAGCGGGAGTATCTACAATGAGCAGTTCTTC,CASSPSGSIYNEQFF
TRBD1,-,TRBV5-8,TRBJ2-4,TGTGCCAGCAGCTCAGGACAGGACAACATTCAGTACTTC,CASSSGQDNIQYF
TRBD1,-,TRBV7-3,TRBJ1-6,TGTGCCAGCAGCACAGGGGCTAATTCACCCCTCCACTTT,CASSTGANSPLHF
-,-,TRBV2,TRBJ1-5,TGTGCCAGCAGTACGGTTCTAAATCAGCCCCAGCATTTT,CASSTVLNQPQHF
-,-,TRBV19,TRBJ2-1,TGTGCCAGTAGTATAGATCAGGGGTCCTACAATGAGCAGTTCTTC,CASSIDQGSYNEQFF
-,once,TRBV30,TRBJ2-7,TGTGCCTGGGGTCCTTACTCCTACGAGCAGTACTTC,CAWGPYSYEQYF
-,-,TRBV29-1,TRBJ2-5,TGCAGCGTTGTGTCCGGGGAGACCCAGTACTTC,CSVVSGETQYF
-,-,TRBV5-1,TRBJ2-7,TGCGCCAGCAGTGTCAGTAGCTCCTACGAGCAGTACTTC,CASSVSSSYEQYF
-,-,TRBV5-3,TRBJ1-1,TGTGCCAGAAGTAGGAGCGGAAACACTGAAGCTTTCTTT,CARSRSGNTEAFF
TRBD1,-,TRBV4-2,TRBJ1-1,TGTGCCAGCAGCCACCCGGGACAGGGGATTTTGAACACTGAAGCTTTCTTT,CASSHPGQGILNTEAFF
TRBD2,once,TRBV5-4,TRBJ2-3,TGTGCCAGCAGCTCAGGAGTAGCGGGGGGGGCTGATACGCAGTATTTT,CASSSGVAGGADTQYF